The sequence of this TCR beta chain was determined in a study of shared T cell receptors in the human thymus. TCRdb's table, derived via immunoSEQ multiplex PCR, lists solely in-frame clones and lacks some. Counted here are 55,000 to 75,000 clones, roughly 95% occurring once; the ten biggest clones make up roughly 0.033%. The receptor's source is a human donor. The sample comprised thymocytes.

CDR3 in DNA: TGTGCCAGCAGTTTAGCCAGGGGGCACATGAACACTGAAGCTTTCTTT. Encoded protein: CASSLARGHMNTEAFF. The chain recombines TRBV27 with TRBJ1-1, with 8 bases lining up with TRBD1. The CDR3 contains 16 residues. V gave up 2 bases and J gave up 0 bases; unmatched junction bases: 5. Germline lookup yields CDR1 MNHEY and CDR2 SMNVEV (reference sequence).